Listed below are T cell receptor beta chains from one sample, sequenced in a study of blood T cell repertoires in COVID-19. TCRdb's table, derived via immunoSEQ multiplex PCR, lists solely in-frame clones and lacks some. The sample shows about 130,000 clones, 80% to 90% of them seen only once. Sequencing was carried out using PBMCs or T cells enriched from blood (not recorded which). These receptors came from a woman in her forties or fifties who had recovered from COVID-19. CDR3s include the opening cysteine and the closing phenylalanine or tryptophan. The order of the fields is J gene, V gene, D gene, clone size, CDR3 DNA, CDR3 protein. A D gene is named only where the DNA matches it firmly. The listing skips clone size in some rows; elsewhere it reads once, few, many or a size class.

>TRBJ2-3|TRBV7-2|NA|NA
TGTGCCAGCAGCTTAAGGCAGGGTGGAGATACGCAGTATTTT
CASSLRQGGDTQYF
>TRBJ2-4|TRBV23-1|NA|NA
TGCGCCAGCAGTCAATCGGGCAGGGGTCCCAAAAACATTCAGTACTTC
CASSQSGRGPKNIQYF
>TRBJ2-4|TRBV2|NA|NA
TGTGCCAGCAGTGTGGAGGGGACAAACATTCAGTACTTC
CASSVEGTNIQYF
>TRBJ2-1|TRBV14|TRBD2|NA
TGTGCCAGCCGCCCTGCGACTAGCGGGGCGTACAATGAGCAGTTCTTC
CASRPATSGAYNEQFF
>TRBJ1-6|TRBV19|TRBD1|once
TGTGCCAGTAGTGTCAGGGGGAATTCACCCCTCCACTTT
CASSVRGNSPLHF
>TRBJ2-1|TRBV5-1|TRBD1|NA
TGCGCCAGCAGCGTCGCAGGGGGCAGGACCTACAATGAGCAGTTCTTC
CASSVAGGRTYNEQFF
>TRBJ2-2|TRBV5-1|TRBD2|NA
TGCGCCAGCAGCTTAAGCTCGGGGGGACTAACCGGGGAGCTGTTTTTT
CASSLSSGGLTGELFF
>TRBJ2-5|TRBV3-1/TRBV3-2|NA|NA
TGTGCCAGCAGCCAAGGGACTACAGCGCGCGGGACCCAGTACTTC
CASSQGTTARGTQYF
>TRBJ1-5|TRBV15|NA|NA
TGTGCCACCAGCAGAGTGGGAGGGACTCAGCCCCAGCATTTT
CATSRVGGTQPQHF
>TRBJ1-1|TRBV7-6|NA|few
TGTGCCAGCAGCCCGGGGGTTAGGACTGAAGCTTTCTTT
CASSPGVRTEAFF
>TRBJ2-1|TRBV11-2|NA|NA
TGTGCCAGCAGCTTAGAGGGGCAGAATGAGCAGTTCTTC
CASSLEGQNEQFF
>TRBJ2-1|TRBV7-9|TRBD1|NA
TGTGCCAGCAGCTTAGGCGCAAACAGGGGGCGCGTCGATGAGCAGTTCTTC
CASSLGANRGRVDEQFF
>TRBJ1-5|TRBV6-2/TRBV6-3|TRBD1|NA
TGTGCCAGCAGCCCTTTGAGGGGACGGGACAGGGATCCGGCTCAGCCCCAGCATTTT
CASSPLRGRDRDPAQPQHF
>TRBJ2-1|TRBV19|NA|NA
TGTGCCAGTAGTATTGAGGCGTTTTCGGACACTGATGAGCAGTTCTTC
CASSIEAFSDTDEQFF
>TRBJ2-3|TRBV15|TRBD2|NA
TGTGCCACCAGCAGGACTAGCGGGGGGGCGGATACGCAGTATTTT
CATSRTSGGADTQYF